The 25 T cell receptor beta chains below were found in one sample sequenced in a study of graft-versus-host responses after intestinal transplantation. These receptors' targets are unknown. Produced via immunoSEQ multiplex PCR; TCRdb's table is partial and in-frame only. The profile shows about 99,000 clones, roughly 87% of them singletons. The input for sequencing was unstimulated CD4+ T cells sorted from spleen or lymph node cells, taken before intestinal transplant. Receptor source: a human donor who received an intestinal transplant.

The genes are TRBV9 and TRBJ2-4, with D tentatively TRBD1 (6 bases). The CDR3 sequence is 15 residues long. The germline CDR1 and CDR2 sequences are SGDLS and YYNGEE. V was pared by 3 bases and J by 8 bases, with 18 bases between. CDR3 sequence reads: CASSARDNPSDIQYF. The CDR3 nucleotides read TGTGCCAGCAGCGCCCGGGACAATCCATCGGACATTCAGTACTTC.

The chain joins TRBV27 to TRBJ2-6; 8 bases map to TRBD1. V shed 1 base, J shed 0 bases, and the junction held 5 bases outside the gene matches. Germline assignment: CDR1 MNHEY and CDR2 SMNVEV (reference sequence). There are 18 residues in the CDR3. The CDR3 DNA sequence: TGTGCCAGCAGTTTATTGGGGACAGGCCACTCTGGGGCCAACGTCCTGACTTTC. Protein: CASSLLGTGHSGANVLTF.

This clone was observed a single time. The J gene is TRBJ1-5, the V gene TRBV19; D is unclear. This CDR3 has 14 residues. The V and J ends lost 6 bases and 3 bases respectively, with 12 bases between them. The germline V gene has CDR1 LNHDA and CDR2 SQIVND (reference sequence). The CDR3 bases are TGTGCCAGTAGGGAGAGGGCAGACAATCAGCCCCAGCATTTT. Its protein is CASRERADNQPQHF.

This clone has only one observation. This chain links TRBV30 with TRBJ1-1; D not resolved. CDR3 length equals 14 residues. Germline V gene lookup returns CDR1 GTSNPN and CDR2 SVGIG (reference sequence). V was shortened by 3 bases and J by 1 base, with 12 bases between the two germline ends. The chain's CDR3 is CAWRSEAANTEAFF. The CDR3 coding sequence is TGTGCCTGGAGATCAGAGGCAGCGAACACTGAAGCTTTCTTT.

The chain uses TRBV18 and TRBJ2-7; tentatively, D is TRBD1 (5 bases). Germline CDR1 reads KGHSH; CDR2 reads LQKENI. This CDR3 has 14 residues. Trimming pared 3 bases from V and 0 bases from J, leaving 9 bases between. The CDR3 protein is CASSPPGPSYEQYF. CDR3 nucleotide sequence: TGTGCCAGCTCACCTCCAGGGCCCTCCTACGAGCAGTACTTC.

J is TRBJ2-1 and V is TRBV5-4; 7 nucleotides align to TRBD1. Germline CDR1 is SGHNT and CDR2 is YYREEE (reference sequence). CDR3 size: 15 residues. J gave up 5 bases and V 4 bases, and 9 bases lay outside the gene matches. CDR3 in amino acids: CASSPRDRDHNEQFF. The CDR3 nucleotides are TGTGCCAGCAGCCCTAGGGACAGAGATCACAATGAGCAGTTCTTC.

This clone was seen a single time. The rearrangement joins TRBV5-1 to TRBJ2-7; the match to TRBD2 covers 8 bases. This CDR3 has 16 residues. Germline V gene lookup returns CDR1 SGHRS and CDR2 YFSETQ. V was clipped by 0 bases and J by 3 bases; unmatched bases: 8. CDR3 DNA: TGCGCCAGCAGCTTGGCCCTGGGCGGGGGGAACTACGAGCAGTACTTC. This encodes CASSLALGGGNYEQYF.

J is TRBJ2-5 and V is TRBV6-5; 11 bases line up with TRBD1. CDR3 length: 14 amino acids. With 5 bases clipped from V and 5 bases from J, the junction kept 4 bases outside the gene matches. The V gene's germline CDR1 is MNHEY and CDR2 SVGAGI. The CDR3: CASSRTGGVETQYF. DNA of the CDR3: TGTGCCAGCAGTCGGACAGGGGGCGTGGAGACCCAGTACTTC.

The CDR3 DNA follows: TGCGCCAGCAGCCAAATGGTTAGCGGGGGGTTAGAAGAGACCCAGTACTTC. Amino acid sequence: CASSQMVSGGLEETQYF. The chain employs TRBV5-1 and TRBJ2-5; the match to TRBD2 covers 10 bases. This CDR3 is built from 17 residues. Trimming removed 4 bases from V and 3 bases from J; junction bases left unmatched: 12. Germline loops: CDR1 SGHRS, CDR2 YFSETQ.

This clone occurred a few times. This chain connects TRBV6-1 to TRBJ1-3, with no clear D. The length of the CDR3 is 14 residues. Germline V CDR1 and CDR2: MNHNS, SASEGT. With 1 base removed from V and 8 bases from J, the gap between germline ends came to 12 bases. The CDR3 loop is CASSEGGGADTIYF. In DNA, the CDR3 is TGTGCCAGCAGTGAAGGGGGAGGTGCGGACACCATATATTTT.

The chain is built from TRBV7-6 and TRBJ2-5, with TRBD1 matching over 9 bases. Germline loops: CDR1 SGHVS, CDR2 FNYEAQ. V shed 2 bases, J shed 4 bases, and the junction held 8 bases outside the gene matches. The CDR3 covers 16 residues. Here the CDR3 DNA reads TGTGCCAGCAGCTTAATGGCACAGGGGGCAGGAGAGACCCAGTACTTC. Protein sequence: CASSLMAQGAGETQYF.

The chain couples TRBV5-6 to TRBJ1-6; 7 bases align to TRBD1. Germline loops: CDR1 SGHDT, CDR2 YYEEEE. The V and J ends lost 3 bases and 8 bases, in that order; junction bases with no gene match: 11. The length of the CDR3 is 16 residues. The CDR3: CASSYQRQGGYSPLHF. The CDR3 bases are TGTGCCAGCAGCTACCAACGACAGGGTGGCTATTCACCCCTCCACTTT.

V gene TRBV5-1 combines with J gene TRBJ2-2, with no clear D. Between the trimmed V and J ends, which lost 2 bases and 5 bases, there was a span of 7 bases. CDR3 length: 13 residues. Germline V gene sequence: CDR1 SGHRS, CDR2 YFSETQ. In nucleotides, the CDR3 is TGCGCCAGCAGCTTTGACAAAACCGGGGAGCTGTTTTTT. Its translation is CASSFDKTGELFF. Looking up the rest from reference TRBV5-1 and TRBJ2-2 gives the full variable domain: KAGVTQTPRYLIKTRGQQVTLSCSPISGHRSVSWYQQTPGQGLQFLFEYFSETQRNKGNFPGRFSGRQFSNSRSEMNVSTLELGDSALYLCASSFDKTGELFFGEGSRLTVL.

The J gene is TRBJ2-1, the V gene TRBV5-1; D call uncertain. The V end lost 0 bases, the J end lost 6 bases, and 7 bases lay between the germline ends. This CDR3 comprises 13 residues. The germline V gene encodes CDR1 SGHRS and CDR2 YFSETQ. CDR3 loop: CASSLGRSNEQFF. The CDR3 DNA follows: TGCGCCAGCAGCTTGGGTCGAAGCAATGAGCAGTTCTTC.

The chain employs TRBV29-1 and TRBJ2-1, with TRBD2 matching 14 bases. Per germline, CDR1 SQVTM and CDR2 ANQGSEA. After removal of 7 bases from V and 0 bases from J, the junction contained 5 bases not matched to a gene. CDR3 size: 16 residues. The CDR3 here is CSGWTSGRSSYNEQFF. The CDR3, as DNA: TGCAGCGGGTGGACTAGCGGGAGGAGCTCCTACAATGAGCAGTTCTTC.

This clone has a handful of counts. The V gene is TRBV7-6, the J gene TRBJ1-6; D gene ambiguous. Germline values: CDR1 SGHVS, CDR2 FNYEAQ. The CDR3 is 13 amino acids. The germline V and J ends were trimmed by 5 bases and 8 bases, with 10 bases remaining between them. The CDR3 loop reads CASSPLIDSPLHF. The CDR3 bases are TGTGCCAGCAGCCCGCTAATAGATTCACCCCTCCACTTT.

Comment on this clone: The sample has other DNA sequences that encode this CDR3 too. The rearrangement joins TRBV5-4 to TRBJ2-7, with D perhaps assigned TRBD1 or TRBD2 (6 bases each). This CDR3 has 15 residues. V was pared by 0 bases and J by 3 bases, with 13 bases between. Germline V lookup: CDR1 SGHNT, CDR2 YYREEE (reference sequence). The CDR3 loop reads CASSLGSGASYEQYF. CDR3 in DNA: TGTGCCAGCAGCTTGGGTTCGGGGGCTAGCTACGAGCAGTACTTC.

The gene calls are TRBV11-2 and TRBJ2-7; 12 positions match TRBD1. After removal of 2 bases from V and 9 bases from J, the junction contained 5 bases not matched to a gene. Germline V CDR1 and CDR2: SGHAT, FQNNGV. The CDR3 has 14 amino acids. In nucleotides, the CDR3 is TGTGCCAGCAGCTTATGGGACAGGGGGCAGGTGCAGTACTTC. It translates to CASSLWDRGQVQYF.

The rearrangement links TRBV7-3 to TRBJ2-5; 11 bases are a match to TRBD2. The CDR3 covers 15 residues. The J segment lost 1 base and the V segment lost 5 bases, leaving 3 bases of the junction unmatched. Per the germline V gene, CDR1 is SGHTA and CDR2 is FQGTGA. DNA of the CDR3: TGTGCCAGCAGCGCGACTAGCGGGGTCCAAGAGACCCAGTACTTC. As protein: CASSATSGVQETQYF.

The chain recombines TRBV27 with TRBJ1-6; D possibly corresponds to TRBD1 (5 bases). CDR1 MNHEY and CDR2 SMNVEV come from the germline V gene (reference sequence). The CDR3 sequence is 14 residues long. V shed 0 bases and J shed 10 bases, with 10 bases lying between them. This CDR3 reads CASSLSRGNSPLHF. The CDR3 bases are TGTGCCAGCAGTTTATCCCGGGGGAACTCACCCCTCCACTTT.

The gene calls are TRBV6-5 and TRBJ1-2, with TRBD1 identical over 8 bases. Trimming cost V 6 bases and J 1 base; bases outside gene matches: 7. The germline CDR1 and CDR2 sequences are MNHEY and SVGAGI. This CDR3 region has 15 residues. CDR3 sequence reads: CASRSAGQVNYGYTF. The CDR3 DNA is TGTGCCAGCAGGAGCGCGGGACAGGTTAACTATGGCTACACCTTC.

The chain employs TRBV19 and TRBJ1-4; 11 bases match TRBD1. Germline CDR1 LNHDA, CDR2 SQIVND (reference sequence). The CDR3 spans 15 residues. The junction had 11 bases not matched to a gene; V was cut back by 9 bases and J by 8 bases. The CDR3 nucleotides are TGTGCCAGCGAAAGAGGACAGGGGGCCTTCGAAAAACTGTTTTTT. It encodes CASERGQGAFEKLFF.

Worth noting for this clone: The identical CDR3 is also encoded by other nucleotide sequences in the sample. V is TRBV5-1 and J is TRBJ2-7; D gene ambiguous. This CDR3 has 15 residues. The V gene lost 0 bases and the J gene lost 0 bases, with 10 bases spanning the gap. Per the germline V gene, CDR1 is SGHRS and CDR2 is YFSETQ. In nucleotides, the CDR3 is TGCGCCAGCAGCTTGGTCACCGCTAGCTCCTACGAGCAGTACTTC. The encoded protein is CASSLVTASSYEQYF.

This chain connects TRBV18 to TRBJ2-3; D possibly corresponds to TRBD2 (6 bases). Trimming cost V 3 bases and J 8 bases, with 9 bases left between them. CDR1 is KGHSH, CDR2 LQKENI, per germline. The CDR3 has 12 amino acids. Written as DNA, the CDR3 is TGTGCCAGCTCACCGCTGGGGGGTACGCAGTATTTT. It specifies CASSPLGGTQYF.

J is TRBJ1-2 and V is TRBV6-1, with D maybe TRBD1 (5 bases). CDR3 length: 12 residues. From germline, CDR1 is MNHNS and CDR2 SASEGT. V was trimmed by 1 base and J by 7 bases, leaving 7 bases between them. CDR3 residues: CASSEGQFGYTF. In DNA, the CDR3 is TGTGCCAGCAGTGAAGGACAGTTTGGCTACACCTTC.